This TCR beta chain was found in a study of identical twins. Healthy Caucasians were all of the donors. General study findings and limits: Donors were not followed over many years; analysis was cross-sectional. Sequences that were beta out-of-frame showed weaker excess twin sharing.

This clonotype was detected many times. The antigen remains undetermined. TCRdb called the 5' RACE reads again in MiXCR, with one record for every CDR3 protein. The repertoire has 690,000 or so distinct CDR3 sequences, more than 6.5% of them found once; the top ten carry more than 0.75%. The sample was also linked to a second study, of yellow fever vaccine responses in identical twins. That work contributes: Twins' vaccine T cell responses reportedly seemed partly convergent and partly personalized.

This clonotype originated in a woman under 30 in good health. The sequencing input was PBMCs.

CDR3 nucleotide sequence: TGTGCCAGCAGTCTCCCTACATACTACGAGCAGTACTTC. Protein product: CASSLPTYYEQYF. The chain joins TRBV12-3 or TRBV12-4 to TRBJ2-7; D is undetermined. The V end was cut by 5 bases, the J end by 3 bases, with 11 bases between. The CDR3 runs to 13 residues.